This T cell receptor (beta chain) stems from a study of cytomegalovirus exposure and HLA in healthy donors. Of note for this clone: Its antigen is currently unknown.

Both 60 Vbeta primers and 13 Jbeta primers went into the PCR. TCRdb's table, derived via immunoSEQ multiplex PCR, lists solely in-frame clones and lacks some. In the table there are some 170,000 clones, around nine tenths of which are singletons. Trimming pared 2 bases from V and 0 bases from J, leaving 12 bases between. Germline CDR1 is SGDLS and CDR2 is YYNGEE. This CDR3 contains 16 residues. Findings of the study overall: When analyzed later, a missense DCLRE1C variant was found to be linked to TCR beta V- and J-gene trimming. Highest at DRB1 and lowest at HLA-C, TCR association rates differed among HLA loci in a later analysis. Most likely, a cluster of highly shared sequence variants arose as a sequencing artifact. When the data were analyzed later, several of the most significant clusters appeared to be linked to common viral pathogens.

This TCR derives from a woman aged 25 to 39 in good health and CMV-seronegative. The specimen sequenced was PBMCs. The chain joins TRBV9 to TRBJ1-3, with D unclear. The CDR3 sequence is CASSVRPHYSGNTIYF. CDR3 bases: TGTGCCAGCAGCGTCAGGCCCCATTACTCTGGAAACACCATATATTTT.